This TCR beta chain appears in the sequencing data of a study of blood T cells in healthy people across ages. Per individual sample, total RNA of at least 5 micrograms was extracted. A second PCR, run for about 6 to 11 cycles, used a sample-barcoded 5' primer plus a J-beta primer mix. MiXCR was run by TCRdb on the 5' RACE reads, yielding one entry per CDR3 protein. The sample lists 850,000 to 1,100,000 distinct CDR3 sequences; roughly two fifths were seen once. This clonotype came up a few times. The TCR was taken from a man aged 18 to 35 in good health. Sample: blood.

DNA of the CDR3: TGTGCCATCCTGGGCCCAGACTACACCGGGGAGCTGTTTTTT. It translates to CAILGPDYTGELFF. The chain links TRBV10-3 to TRBJ2-2, with D hard to call. This CDR3 is built from 14 residues. The germline CDR1 and CDR2 sequences are ENHRY and SYGVKD. Between the trimmed V and J ends, which lost 8 bases and 3 bases, there was a span of 13 bases.